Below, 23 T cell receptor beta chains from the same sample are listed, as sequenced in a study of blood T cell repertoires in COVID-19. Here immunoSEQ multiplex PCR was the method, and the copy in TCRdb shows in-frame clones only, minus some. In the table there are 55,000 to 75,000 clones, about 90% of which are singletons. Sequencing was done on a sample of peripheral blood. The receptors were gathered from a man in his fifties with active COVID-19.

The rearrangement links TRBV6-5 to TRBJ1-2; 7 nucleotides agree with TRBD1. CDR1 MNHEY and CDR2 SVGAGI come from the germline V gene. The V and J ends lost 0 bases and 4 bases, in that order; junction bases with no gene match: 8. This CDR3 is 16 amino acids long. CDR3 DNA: TGTGCCAGCAGTTACTCGAGTACAGGGGTTATCTATGGCTACACCTTC. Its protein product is CASSYSSTGVIYGYTF.

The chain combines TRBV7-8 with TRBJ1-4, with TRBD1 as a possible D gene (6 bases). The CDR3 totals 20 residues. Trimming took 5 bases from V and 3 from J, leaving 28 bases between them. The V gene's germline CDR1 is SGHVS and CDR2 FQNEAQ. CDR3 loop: CASSLRVDRLSRSANEKLFF. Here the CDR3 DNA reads TGTGCCAGCAGCCTGCGCGTGGACAGACTCTCAAGGTCGGCTAATGAAAAACTGTTTTTT.

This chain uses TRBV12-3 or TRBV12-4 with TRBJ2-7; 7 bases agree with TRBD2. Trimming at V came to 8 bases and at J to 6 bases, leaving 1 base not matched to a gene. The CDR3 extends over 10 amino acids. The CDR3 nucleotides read TGTGCCAGCGGGGGGGGCGAGCAGTACTTC. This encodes CASGGGEQYF.

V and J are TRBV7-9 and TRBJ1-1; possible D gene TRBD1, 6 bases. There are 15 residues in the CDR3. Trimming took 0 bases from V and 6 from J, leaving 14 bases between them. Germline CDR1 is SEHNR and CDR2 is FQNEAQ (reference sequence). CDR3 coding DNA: TGTGCCAGCAGCTTAGCCGCGGGGGGCAGGGCTGAAGCTTTCTTT. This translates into CASSLAAGGRAEAFF.

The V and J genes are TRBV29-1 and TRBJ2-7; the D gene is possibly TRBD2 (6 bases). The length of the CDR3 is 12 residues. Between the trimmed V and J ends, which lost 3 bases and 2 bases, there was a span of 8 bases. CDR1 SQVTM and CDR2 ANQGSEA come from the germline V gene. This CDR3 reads CSVEEGTYEQYF. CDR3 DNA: TGCAGCGTTGAGGAGGGTACCTACGAGCAGTACTTC.

This CDR3 is CASSRSSIPYEQYF. DNA for the CDR3: TGTGCCAGCAGCCGGAGCAGTATACCCTACGAGCAGTACTTC. V gene TRBV6-2 or TRBV6-3 combines with J gene TRBJ2-7, with D unresolved. The CDR3 covers 14 residues. From germline, CDR1 is MNHEY and CDR2 SVGEGT. V was clipped by 6 bases and J by 2 bases, with 14 bases between them.

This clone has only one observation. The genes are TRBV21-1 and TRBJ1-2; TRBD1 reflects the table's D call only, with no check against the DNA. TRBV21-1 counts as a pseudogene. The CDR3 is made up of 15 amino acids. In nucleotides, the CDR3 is TGTGCCAGCAGCAAAAAGGAATGGGACAGCCATGGCTACACCTTC. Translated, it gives CASSKKEWDSHGYTF.

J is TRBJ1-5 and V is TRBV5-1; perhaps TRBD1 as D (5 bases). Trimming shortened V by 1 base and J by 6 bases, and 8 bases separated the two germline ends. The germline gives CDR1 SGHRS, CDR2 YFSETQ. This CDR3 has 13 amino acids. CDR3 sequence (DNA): TGCGCCAGCAGCTTGTCAGGGTCTCAGCCCCAGCATTTT. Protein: CASSLSGSQPQHF.

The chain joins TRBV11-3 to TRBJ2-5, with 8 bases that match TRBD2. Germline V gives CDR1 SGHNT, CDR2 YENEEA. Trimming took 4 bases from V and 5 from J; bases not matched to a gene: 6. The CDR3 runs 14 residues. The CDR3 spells CASSSSGGAETQYF. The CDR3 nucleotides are TGTGCCAGCAGCTCGAGCGGGGGAGCGGAGACCCAGTACTTC.

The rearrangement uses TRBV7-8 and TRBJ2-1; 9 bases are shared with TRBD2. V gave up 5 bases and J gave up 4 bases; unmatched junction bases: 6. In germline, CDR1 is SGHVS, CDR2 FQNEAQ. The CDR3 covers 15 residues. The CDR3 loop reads CASSRIAGEYNEQFF. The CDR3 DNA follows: TGTGCCAGCAGCCGAATAGCGGGAGAATACAATGAGCAGTTCTTC.

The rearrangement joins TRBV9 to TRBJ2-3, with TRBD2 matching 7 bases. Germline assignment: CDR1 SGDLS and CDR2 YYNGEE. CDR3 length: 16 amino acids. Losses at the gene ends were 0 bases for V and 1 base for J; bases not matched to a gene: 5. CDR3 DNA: TGTGCCAGCAGCGTAGCTTGGGGGGGAGGCACAGATACGCAGTATTTT. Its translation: CASSVAWGGGTDTQYF.

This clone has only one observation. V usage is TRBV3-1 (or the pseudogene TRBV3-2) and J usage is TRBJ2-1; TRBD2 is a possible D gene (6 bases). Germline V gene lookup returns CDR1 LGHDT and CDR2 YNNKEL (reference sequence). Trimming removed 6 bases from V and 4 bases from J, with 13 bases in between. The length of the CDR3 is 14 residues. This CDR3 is CASSLARDYNEQFF. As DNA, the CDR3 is TGTGCCAGCAGTCTAGCGAGGGATTACAATGAGCAGTTCTTC.

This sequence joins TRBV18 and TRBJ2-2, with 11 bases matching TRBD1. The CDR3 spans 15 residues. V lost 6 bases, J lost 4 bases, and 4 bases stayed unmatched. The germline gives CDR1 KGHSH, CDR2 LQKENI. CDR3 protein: CASSPGTGGTGELFF. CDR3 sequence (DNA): TGTGCCAGCTCGCCCGGGACAGGGGGCACCGGGGAGCTGTTTTTT.

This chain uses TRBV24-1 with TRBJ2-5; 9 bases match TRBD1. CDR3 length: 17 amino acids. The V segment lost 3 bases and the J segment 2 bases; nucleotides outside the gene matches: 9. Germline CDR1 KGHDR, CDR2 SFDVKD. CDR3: CATSDRLQGAKQETQYF. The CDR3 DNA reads TGTGCCACCAGTGATCGCCTACAGGGGGCAAAGCAAGAGACCCAGTACTTC.

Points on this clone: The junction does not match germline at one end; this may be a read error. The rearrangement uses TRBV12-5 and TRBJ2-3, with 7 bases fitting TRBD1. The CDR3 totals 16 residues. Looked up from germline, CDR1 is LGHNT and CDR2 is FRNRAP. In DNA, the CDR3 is TGTGCTAGTGGTTTCCGGGACAGTCTATTACCTCGGTTAAAATCGTTT. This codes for CASGFRDSLLPRLKSF.

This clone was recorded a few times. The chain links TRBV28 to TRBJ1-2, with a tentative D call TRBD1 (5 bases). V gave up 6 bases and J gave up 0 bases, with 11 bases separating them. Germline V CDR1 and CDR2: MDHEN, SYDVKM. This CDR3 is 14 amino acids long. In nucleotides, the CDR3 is TGTGCCAGCAGCTGGGGGGGGGCTAACTATGGCTACACCTTC. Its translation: CASSWGGANYGYTF.

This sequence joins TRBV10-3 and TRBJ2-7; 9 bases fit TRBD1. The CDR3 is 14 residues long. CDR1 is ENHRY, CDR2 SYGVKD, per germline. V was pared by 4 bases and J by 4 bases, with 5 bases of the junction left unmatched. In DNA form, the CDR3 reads TGTGCCATCAGTGGGGACAGGGAAATGTACGAGCAGTACTTC. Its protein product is CAISGDREMYEQYF.

The CDR3 DNA follows: TGTGCCAGCAGCCGATTGGGGACAAAAGAGACCCAGTACTTC. Amino acid sequence: CASSRLGTKETQYF. The V gene is TRBV14, the J gene TRBJ2-5; D is possibly TRBD1 (6 bases). Germline CDR1 SGHDN, CDR2 FVKESK. CDR3 length: 14 residues. V lost 4 bases to trimming and J lost 3 bases, with 12 bases between them.

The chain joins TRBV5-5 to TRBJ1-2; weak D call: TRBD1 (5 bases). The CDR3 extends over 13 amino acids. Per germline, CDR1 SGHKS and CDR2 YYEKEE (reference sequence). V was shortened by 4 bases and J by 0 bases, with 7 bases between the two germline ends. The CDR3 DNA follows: TGTGCCAGCAGCGCAGGGACTAACTATGGCTACACCTTC. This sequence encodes CASSAGTNYGYTF.

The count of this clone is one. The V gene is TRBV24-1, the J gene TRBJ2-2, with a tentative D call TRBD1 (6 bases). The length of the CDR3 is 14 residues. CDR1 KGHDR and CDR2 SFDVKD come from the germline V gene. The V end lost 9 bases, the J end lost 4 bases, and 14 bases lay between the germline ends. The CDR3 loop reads CATAAQGRTGELFF. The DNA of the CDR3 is TGTGCCACCGCGGCACAGGGACGCACCGGGGAGCTGTTTTTT.

The CDR3 DNA is TGTGCCAGCAGCTTAGCCGCGGTCTCCTACAGGGGGGCTCGAACCGGAAACACCATATATTTT. It yields the protein CASSLAAVSYRGARTGNTIYF. The chain is built from TRBV7-2 and TRBJ1-3; TRBD1 agrees at 8 bases. CDR3 length equals 21 residues. Germline V CDR1 and CDR2: SGHTA, FQGNSA. The J segment lost 4 bases and the V segment lost 0 bases, leaving 20 bases of the junction unmatched.

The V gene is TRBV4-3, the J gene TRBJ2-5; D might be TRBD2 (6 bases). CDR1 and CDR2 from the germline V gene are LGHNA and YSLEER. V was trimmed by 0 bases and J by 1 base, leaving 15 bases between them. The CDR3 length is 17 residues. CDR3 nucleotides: TGCGCCAGCAGCCAAGATTGGAGGGGCGATCCCCAAGAGACCCAGTACTTC. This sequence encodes CASSQDWRGDPQETQYF.

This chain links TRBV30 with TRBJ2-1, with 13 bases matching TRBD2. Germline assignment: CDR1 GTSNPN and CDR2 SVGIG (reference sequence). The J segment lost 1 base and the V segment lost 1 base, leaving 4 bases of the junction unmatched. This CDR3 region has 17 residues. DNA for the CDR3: TGTGCCTGGAGTGGACTAGCGGGAGGTTCTTCCTACAATGAGCAGTTCTTC. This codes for CAWSGLAGGSSYNEQFF. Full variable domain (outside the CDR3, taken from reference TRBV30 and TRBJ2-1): SQTIHQWPATLVQPVGSPLSLECTVEGTSNPNLYWYRQAAGRGLQLLFYSVGIGQISSEVPQNLSASRPQDRQFILSSKKLLLSDSGFYLCAWSGLAGGSSYNEQFFGPGTRLTVL.